The entry below describes one TCR beta chain. The antigen is unknown. The CDR3 extends 3 residues past the end of the read, so its final part is completed from the germline J gene. The entry originates in a study of T cells in women clearing cervical HPV infection. On the study more broadly: Control women cleared a single incident HPV16 infection within 12 months.

Cervical HPV DNA detected by MY09/MY11 PCR, typed by dot-blot. The protocol was immunoSEQ multiplex PCR, while the TCRdb copy is restricted to in-frame clones and leaves out a portion. The sample's table shows around 24,000 clones. Study-level findings and limits: Repertoire richness, not evenness, was significantly elevated in CIN3+ cases versus controls.

Germline loops: CDR1 SGHNT, CDR2 YYREEE (reference sequence). The CDR3 spans 15 residues. The sequenced sample was blood buffy coat. This TCR was sampled from a woman aged 18-70 years with a cervical HPV16 infection that either progressed to CIN3+ or cleared (not recorded which). This chain connects TRBV5-4 to TRBJ2-2, with D possibly called TRBD1 or TRBD2 (8 bases each). CDR3 DNA, as far as it was read: TGTGCCAGCAGCCGGGAGGGGACAGGACGTTCACCG. As protein: CASSREGTGRSP. The whole CDR3 region reads CASSREGTGRSPLFF.